Sequencing of this T cell receptor beta chain was carried out in a study of tumor-infiltrating lymphocytes in oesophageal squamous cell carcinoma (dated by TCRdb to 2016 to 2018). Receptors were amplified or captured by PCR. Sequenced using an Illumina HiSeq 2000. In-frame beta chains were kept once TCRdb had trimmed the public reads at Q25 with fastp and called clones with MiXCR. For every CDR3 protein sequence, its rows merge into one entry that carries the most common genes and DNA. The sample contains roughly 19,000 distinct CDR3 sequences, roughly two fifths of them found a single time. The ten largest make up about 10% of the sample. This clonotype came up many times. It has no known antigen specificity. Per-base quality was not reported, and no clone a single base away is much larger than it. CDR1 MNHNS and CDR2 SASEGT were looked up in the germline V gene. CDR3 length: 13 amino acids, cysteine to phenylalanine. The kept DNA is CDR3 alone, 39 bases in frame from the first base. Trimming removed 6 bases from V and 4 bases from J, leaving 13 bases between the germline ends.

Material for sequencing was normal esophageal tissue next to the tumor. Recombination joined TRBV6-1 with TRBJ2-7; the D gene is possibly TRBD1, with 5 bases matching. The TCR originated in a male donor with esophageal squamous cell carcinoma. The CDR3 here reads CASRLGDLYEQYF. The DNA sequence is as follows: TGTGCCAGCAGGTTAGGGGATTTATACGAGCAGTACTTC.